This T cell receptor beta chain was obtained from a study of T cell changes during pregnancy in multiple sclerosis. Between the trimmed V and J ends, which lost 5 bases and 5 bases, there was a span of 18 bases. The CDR3 contains 15 residues. CDR1 is MNHNY, CDR2 SVGAGI, per germline (reference sequence). Profiling relied on immunoSEQ multiplex PCR, and the TCRdb table lists in-frame clones only, not all of them. The sample lists 45,000 to 55,000 clones, about 90% seen once, with 1.5% to 2% in the top ten. The TCR sequence derives from a female donor with multiple sclerosis, enrolled in a pregnancy study. The sequenced sample was peripheral blood, obtained in the first trimester of pregnancy. This chain uses TRBV6-6 with TRBJ1-2, with D possibly being TRBD1 (6 bases). The CDR3 nucleotides read TGTGCCAGCAGTCGACGGGGGGGGCAGGGGTATGGCTACACCTTC. It is translated as CASSRRGGQGYGYTF.